This TCR beta chain emerged from a study of cytomegalovirus exposure and HLA in healthy donors (dated 2017 in TCRdb). For the wider study: In an earlier analysis of 587 of the donors, roughly 300 Gb of sequence data and 90 million to 130 million unique TCR beta sequences from 150 million to 200 million T cells were reported. High-throughput TCR immunosequencing, statistical association of individual TCRs with disease status, and machine learning were combined to predict cytomegalovirus infection status. Rather than drawing on any new phenotypic data, the later analysis identified candidate immune exposures from TCR beta sequences and the way those sequences occurred across donors. Because of strong linkage in the cohort, four to six DR-DQ haplotypes were treated as single units for association and clustering. The study aimed to test whether cataloging public T cell receptors could reveal signatures of past pathogen exposure. All discovery cohort repertoires had been generated using a single sequencing platform. The number of donors typed differed by locus, with roughly 620-630 for A, B, C, DRB1 and DQB1, more than 500 for DQA1, some 570 for DPA1, and 450 to 480 for DPB1. Class I and class II HLA loci were covered by the typing at four-digit resolution. To decide whether each TCR beta V gene segment behaved as functional or pseudogenic, an earlier analysis of approximately 590 of the donors relied on high-throughput TCR beta sequencing. An early release covering 550 to 650 HLA-typed donors comprised about 300 gigabases of sequencing data and 85 million or so unique TCR sequences. A later genetic analysis took genome-wide SNP genotypes for about 65% of the 666 donors and used that subset as a discovery cohort. The study profiled the T cell repertoires of 500 to 800 subjects by immunosequencing and related them to cytomegalovirus serostatus. In a later analysis, previously published TCR beta repertoires from several hundred donors were re-analyzed and high-resolution HLA genotyping was added so that TCR occurrence patterns could be studied. A separate validation cohort of about 110 different subjects was used in addition to the 666-subject first cohort. On average, roughly 250,000 unique TCR beta nucleotide sequences were sequenced per donor among some 430 genotyped donors of the cohort, with approximately 18% of those sequences being non-productive. Donor age, sex, ethnicity and CMV serostatus were collected together with the repertoire data. Among the roughly 410 genotyped donors, under 90% belonged to the genetic ancestry cluster associated with self-reported Caucasian donors. Paper-wide results and their limitations: A later analysis found that HLA-associated TCR beta chains were more clonally expanded and had lower generation probabilities than equally common non-associated chains. Only TCR beta chains were sequenced in this cohort, and the absence of alpha or paired-chain data limited detectable features. Linkage disequilibrium might explain the correlated functional status among segregating V segments, but an unknown experimental factor could not be excluded. Because counts were too low, approximately 18 rarely observed V segments, including chromosome 9 orphons, were excluded from the earlier analysis of about 500 of the donors. A further reported finding was that TCR beta sequences accurately predicted the HLA-A and HLA-B alleles for most subjects in the first cohort. In a later analysis, 15,000 to 20,000 TCR beta sequences were associated with specific HLA alleles at a false discovery rate of 0.05. Some IMGT-functional V segments, including TRBV6-2 and TRBV6-3, could not be told apart with the 87-base-pair reads, so those segments were excluded. In a later analysis, the rate of TCR association differed among HLA loci, with DRB1 alleles having the most associated TCRs and HLA-C alleles having the fewest. A later analysis reported that several top co-occurrence clusters appeared linked to parvovirus B19, influenza, CMV and Epstein-Barr virus. It was suggested by the authors that the approach could potentially be generalized to other disease states and immunological phenotypes. The classifier was reported to diagnose cytomegalovirus status with high specificity and sensitivity in both the original and validation cohorts. According to a later analysis, most CMV-associated TCR beta chains appeared to be HLA-restricted, and the HLA associations seemed to be driven largely by CMV exposure. Because some donors lacked HLA typing at each locus, the association tests relied only on the typed subset. In a later genetic analysis, fewer N-insertions in productive TCRs were reported among donors in an Asian-associated ancestry cluster than the roughly 700-donor mean. For the cohort, immune exposure information was limited to CMV serostatus. A later genetic analysis associated a missense DCLRE1C variant with V-gene and J-gene trimming of TCR beta chains, and an independent cohort replicated the association. In an earlier analysis of about 540 of the donors, most TCR beta V segments were observed in productive rearrangements about 87% or about 30% of the time, broadly matching IMGT annotations. When HLA alleles, especially DR and DQ, strongly co-occurred, TCR associations were difficult to assign to individual alleles. Roughly uniform sequencing depth across donors was assumed in presence/absence analyses, although this assumption may not hold. A group of highly shared sequence variants was considered likely to be a technical artifact of the sequencing pipeline. The study gave a list of about 170 TCR beta chains associated with cytomegalovirus. While some public TCRs were present in many individuals, most TCR sequences turned up only very rarely across donors. In vitro tests confirmed that a few of the cytomegalovirus-associated TCR beta chains recognize cytomegalovirus antigens.

The cohort was made up of hundreds of healthy bone marrow donors. At the time of sampling, all cohort members were nominally healthy, though unrecorded immune exposures were likely present. The donor was CMV seropositive and was included in the group of 250 to 300 seropositive cohort members. Each donor provided a peripheral blood sample, and peripheral blood mononuclear cells were used for TCR beta sequencing. Genomic DNA extraction from the blood cell samples was performed with the Qiagen DNeasy Blood Extraction Kit. On this clone: Its antigen target is currently unknown. No qualities accompany the bases; no much larger clone lies one base away.

Libraries were built with the immunoSEQ multiplex PCR assay. A mixture of 60 forward primers for TCR Vbeta segments and 13 reverse primers for TCR Jbeta segments was used in the multiplex PCR. The CDR3 region of rearranged TCR beta genes was amplified from genomic DNA with a multiplex PCR assay. The Illumina HiSeq System was used to sequence the amplified TCR beta libraries as 87-base-pair reads. Per the original workflow: In a later analysis, 77 million or so unique TCR beta chains were counted across the roughly 610 repertoires, and approximately 11 million of these chains were shared by at least two donors. Raw reads were error-corrected and collapsed into unique sequences by a nearest-neighbor algorithm in which closely related sequences were merged to remove PCR and sequencing errors. Alignment of CDR3 sequences to IMGT reference sequences was used to assign V, D and J gene segments. For a sequence to be retained, at least a six-nucleotide match to both a V gene segment and a J gene segment was required. Rearrangements were classified as productive when the CDR3 lacked stop codons and remained in frame with V and J, and all other rearrangements were classified as non-productive. CDR3 was defined by IMGT convention, running from the second conserved V-encoded cysteine to the conserved J-encoded phenylalanine. The earlier analysis of 450 to 750 of the donors excluded any sequence lacking an unambiguous match to a single V gene segment. In an earlier analysis of 587 of the donors, a V segment was called functional when productive rearrangements were above 56.7%, and segregating when the standard deviation between donors exceeded 5%. To diagnose cytomegalovirus status from the catalog of TCR beta chain sequences, a statistical classification framework was built. A later analysis assigned V and J genes by comparing TCR nucleotide sequences with IMGT/GENE-DB human TR gene sequences. Using the TCRdist pipeline, a later analysis assigned CDR3 sequences along with most-parsimonious VDJ recombination scenarios. In a later analysis, every TCR beta chain was defined by the combination of its CDR3 amino acid sequence and its V-gene family, and reads without a unique V-gene family were dropped. A later analysis removed 500 to 600 highly shared, low-generation-probability nucleotide sequences to deal with suspected cross-contamination and a sequencing artifact. For each public chain, a later analysis derived a clonal expansion index from normalized ranks of inferred template counts within each repertoire. In a later analysis, generation probabilities were computed with a VDJ recombination model fitted to out-of-frame rearrangements, and the resulting probabilities were checked against IGoR. A later analysis scored TCR-TCR, TCR-HLA and TCR-CMV co-occurrence with hypergeometric tests, applying a repertoire-size bias correction to TCR pairs. A later analysis estimated false discovery rates by permuting HLA or CMV assignments 20 times. A later analysis grouped co-occurring TCRs with DBSCAN, adding TCRdist sequence similarity when clustering within HLA-allele-positive subsets. Repertoires with fewer than 30,000 or more than 120,000 public chains, plus five repertoires with anomalous nucleotide sharing, were excluded from co-occurrence clustering. Imported from immuneACCESS, the table was reduced by TCRdb to in-frame sequences with V and J called. These copies leave out some clones; in studies compared against another copy, an unresolved V gene accounts for under half, and the cause of the remainder is not known. V and J calls and clone size follow that table, whereas D and trimming were derived from the DNA. This sample is represented by about 120,000 clones; roughly three fifths of them were singletons. Of the sample, about 8.1% falls within the top ten clones.

The CDR3 spans 13 residues, from the cysteine through the phenylalanine. Left in the record is the CDR3 DNA by itself, 39 bases read in frame from the first base. Between the V and J ends, shortened by 5 bases and 3 bases respectively, the junction contains 7 bases. Based on the germline V gene, the CDR1 and CDR2 sequences are KGHSH and LQKENI. The sequencing input was PBMCs. The sequence was obtained from a woman aged 35 to 49 in good health and CMV-seropositive. The chain links TRBV18 with TRBJ1-4, with no reliable assignment of the D segment. Read as DNA, the sequence is TGTGCCAGCTCAAACAGATCTAATGAAAAACTGTTTTTT. It translates as CASSNRSNEKLFF.